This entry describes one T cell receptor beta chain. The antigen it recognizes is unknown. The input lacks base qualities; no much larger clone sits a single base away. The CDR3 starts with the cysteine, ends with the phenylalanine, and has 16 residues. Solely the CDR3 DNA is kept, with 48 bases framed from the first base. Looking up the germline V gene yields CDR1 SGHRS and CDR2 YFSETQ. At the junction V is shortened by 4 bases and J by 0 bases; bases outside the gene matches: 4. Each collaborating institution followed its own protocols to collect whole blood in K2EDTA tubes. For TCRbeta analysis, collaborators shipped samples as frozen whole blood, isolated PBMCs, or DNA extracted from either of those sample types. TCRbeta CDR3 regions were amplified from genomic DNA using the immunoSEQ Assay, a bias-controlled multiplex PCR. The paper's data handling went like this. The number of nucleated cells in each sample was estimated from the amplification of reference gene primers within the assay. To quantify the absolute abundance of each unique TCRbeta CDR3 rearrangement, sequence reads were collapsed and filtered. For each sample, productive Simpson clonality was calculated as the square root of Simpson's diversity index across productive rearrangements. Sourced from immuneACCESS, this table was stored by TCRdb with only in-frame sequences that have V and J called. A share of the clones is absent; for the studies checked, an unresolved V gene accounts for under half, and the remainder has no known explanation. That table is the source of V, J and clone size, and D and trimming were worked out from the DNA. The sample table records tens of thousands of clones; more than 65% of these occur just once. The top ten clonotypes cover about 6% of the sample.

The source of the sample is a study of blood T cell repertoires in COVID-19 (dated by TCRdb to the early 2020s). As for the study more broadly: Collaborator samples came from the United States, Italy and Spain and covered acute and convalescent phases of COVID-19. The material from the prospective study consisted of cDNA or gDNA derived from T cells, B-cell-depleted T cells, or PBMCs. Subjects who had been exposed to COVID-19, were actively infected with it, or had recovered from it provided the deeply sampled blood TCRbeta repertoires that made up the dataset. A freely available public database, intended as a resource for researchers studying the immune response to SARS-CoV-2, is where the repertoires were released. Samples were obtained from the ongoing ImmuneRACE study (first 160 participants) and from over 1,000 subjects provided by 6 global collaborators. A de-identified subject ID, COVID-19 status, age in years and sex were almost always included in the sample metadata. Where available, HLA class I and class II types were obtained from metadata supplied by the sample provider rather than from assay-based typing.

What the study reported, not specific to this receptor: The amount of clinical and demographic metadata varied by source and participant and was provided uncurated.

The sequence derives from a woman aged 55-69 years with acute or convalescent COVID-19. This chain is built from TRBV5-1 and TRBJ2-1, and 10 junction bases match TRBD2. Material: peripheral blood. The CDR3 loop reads CASSTLAGASYNEQFF. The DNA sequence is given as TGCGCCAGCAGCACTCTAGCGGGGGCCTCCTACAATGAGCAGTTCTTC.